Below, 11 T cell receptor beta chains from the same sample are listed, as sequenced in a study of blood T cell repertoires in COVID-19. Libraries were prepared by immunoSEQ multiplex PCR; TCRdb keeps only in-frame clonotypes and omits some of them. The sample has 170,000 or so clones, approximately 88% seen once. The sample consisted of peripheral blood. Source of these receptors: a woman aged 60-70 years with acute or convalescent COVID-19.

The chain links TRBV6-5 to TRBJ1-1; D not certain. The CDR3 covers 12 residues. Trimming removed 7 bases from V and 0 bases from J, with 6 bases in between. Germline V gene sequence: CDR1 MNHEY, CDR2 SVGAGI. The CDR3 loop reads CASKQLNTEAFF. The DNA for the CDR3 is TGTGCCAGCAAACAGTTGAACACTGAAGCTTTCTTT.

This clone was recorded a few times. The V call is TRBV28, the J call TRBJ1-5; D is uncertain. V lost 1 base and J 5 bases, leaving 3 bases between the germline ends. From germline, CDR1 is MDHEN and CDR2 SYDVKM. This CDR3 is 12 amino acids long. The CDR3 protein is CASSLSYQPQHF. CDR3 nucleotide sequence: TGTGCCAGCAGTTTATCGTATCAGCCCCAGCATTTT.

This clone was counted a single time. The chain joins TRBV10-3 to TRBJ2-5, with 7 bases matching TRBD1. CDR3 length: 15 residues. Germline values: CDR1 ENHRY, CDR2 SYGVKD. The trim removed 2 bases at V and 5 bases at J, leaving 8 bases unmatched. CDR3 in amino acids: CAISEPTGAAETQYF. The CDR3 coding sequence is TGTGCCATCAGTGAGCCAACAGGGGCGGCGGAGACCCAGTACTTC.

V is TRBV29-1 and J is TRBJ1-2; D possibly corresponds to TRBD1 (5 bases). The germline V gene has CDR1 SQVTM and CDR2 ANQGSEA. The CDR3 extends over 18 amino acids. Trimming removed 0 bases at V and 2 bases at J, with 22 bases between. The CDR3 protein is CSVEDPFVIRGGNYGYTF. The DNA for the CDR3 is TGCAGCGTTGAAGATCCGTTCGTCATTAGGGGAGGGAACTATGGCTACACCTTC.

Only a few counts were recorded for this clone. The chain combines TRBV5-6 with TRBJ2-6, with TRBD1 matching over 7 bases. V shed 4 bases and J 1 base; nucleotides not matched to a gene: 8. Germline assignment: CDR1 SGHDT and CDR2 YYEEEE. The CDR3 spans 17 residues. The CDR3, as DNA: TGTGCCAGCAGCACAGGGGCTTTTTTGTCTGGGGCCAACGTCCTGACTTTC. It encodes CASSTGAFLSGANVLTF. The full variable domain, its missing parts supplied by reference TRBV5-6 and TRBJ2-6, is DAGVTQSPTHLIKTRGQQVTLRCSPKSGHDTVSWYQQALGQGPQFIFQYYEEEERQRGNFPDRFSGHQFPNYSSELNVNALLLGDSALYLCASSTGAFLSGANVLTFGAGSRLTVL.

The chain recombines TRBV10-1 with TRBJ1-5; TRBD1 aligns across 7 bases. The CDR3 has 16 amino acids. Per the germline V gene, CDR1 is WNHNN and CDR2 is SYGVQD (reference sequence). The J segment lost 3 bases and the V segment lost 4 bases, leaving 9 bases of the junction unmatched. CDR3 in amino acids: CASSGKTGDPNQPQHF. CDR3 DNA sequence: TGCGCCAGCAGTGGAAAAACAGGGGACCCCAATCAGCCCCAGCATTTT.

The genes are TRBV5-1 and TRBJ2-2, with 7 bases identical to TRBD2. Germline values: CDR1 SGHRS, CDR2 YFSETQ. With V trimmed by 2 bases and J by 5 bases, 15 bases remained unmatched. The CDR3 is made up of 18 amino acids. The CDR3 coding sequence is TGCGCCAGCAGCTTCGGGGCTAGCGGACGTCTGAGTACCGGGGAGCTGTTTTTT. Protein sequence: CASSFGASGRLSTGELFF. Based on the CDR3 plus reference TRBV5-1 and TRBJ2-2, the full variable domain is KAGVTQTPRYLIKTRGQQVTLSCSPISGHRSVSWYQQTPGQGLQFLFEYFSETQRNKGNFPGRFSGRQFSNSRSEMNVSTLELGDSALYLCASSFGASGRLSTGELFFGEGSRLTVL.

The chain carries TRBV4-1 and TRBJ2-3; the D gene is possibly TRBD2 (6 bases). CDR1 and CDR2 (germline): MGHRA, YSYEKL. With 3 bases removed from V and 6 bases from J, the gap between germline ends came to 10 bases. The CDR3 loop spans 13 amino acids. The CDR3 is CASSQEGPDTQYF. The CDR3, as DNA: TGCGCCAGCAGCCAGGAGGGTCCGGATACGCAGTATTTT.

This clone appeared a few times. CDR3 coding DNA: TGTGCCAGCACCAAGGACGGGAGGGGAGAAGCTTTCTTT. Protein product: CASTKDGRGEAFF. The rearrangement uses TRBV2 and TRBJ1-1, with D possibly matching TRBD1 (5 bases). The CDR3 is 13 residues long. From germline, CDR1 is SNHLY and CDR2 FYNNEI. The V end was cut by 7 bases, the J end by 8 bases, with 17 bases between.

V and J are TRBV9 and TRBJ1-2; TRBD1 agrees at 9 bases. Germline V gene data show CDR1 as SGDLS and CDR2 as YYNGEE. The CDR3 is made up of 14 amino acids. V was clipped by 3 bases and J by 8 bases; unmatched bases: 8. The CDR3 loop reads CASSASDRGGGYTF. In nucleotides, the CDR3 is TGTGCCAGCAGCGCATCGGACAGGGGTGGCGGCTACACCTTC.

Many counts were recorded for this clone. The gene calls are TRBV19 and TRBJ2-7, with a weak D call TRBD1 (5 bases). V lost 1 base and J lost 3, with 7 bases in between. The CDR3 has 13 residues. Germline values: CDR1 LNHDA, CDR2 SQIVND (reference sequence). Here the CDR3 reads CASSIGQYYEQYF. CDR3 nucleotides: TGTGCCAGTAGTATAGGACAGTACTACGAGCAGTACTTC. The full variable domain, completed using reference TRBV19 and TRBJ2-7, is DGGITQSPKYLFRKEGQNVTLSCEQNLNHDAMYWYRQDPGQGLRLIYYSQIVNDFQKGDIAEGYSVSREKKESFPLTVTSAQKNPTAFYLCASSIGQYYEQYFGPGTRLTVT.